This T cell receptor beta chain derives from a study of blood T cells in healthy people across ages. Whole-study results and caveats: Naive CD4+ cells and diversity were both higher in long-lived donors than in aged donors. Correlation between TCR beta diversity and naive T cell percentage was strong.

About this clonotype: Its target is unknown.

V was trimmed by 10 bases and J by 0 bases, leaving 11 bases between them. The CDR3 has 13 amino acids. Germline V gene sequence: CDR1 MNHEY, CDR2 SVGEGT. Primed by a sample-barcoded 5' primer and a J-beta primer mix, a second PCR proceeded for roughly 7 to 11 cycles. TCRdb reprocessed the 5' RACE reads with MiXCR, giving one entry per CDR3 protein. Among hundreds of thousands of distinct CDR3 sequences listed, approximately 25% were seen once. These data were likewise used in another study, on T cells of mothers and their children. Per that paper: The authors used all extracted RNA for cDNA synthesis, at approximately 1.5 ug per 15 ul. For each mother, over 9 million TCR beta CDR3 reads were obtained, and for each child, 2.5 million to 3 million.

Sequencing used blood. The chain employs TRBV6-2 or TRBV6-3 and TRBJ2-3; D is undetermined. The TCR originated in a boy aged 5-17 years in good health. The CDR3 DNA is TGTGCCATCTCGCAGTACAGCACAGATACGCAGTATTTT. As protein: CAISQYSTDTQYF.